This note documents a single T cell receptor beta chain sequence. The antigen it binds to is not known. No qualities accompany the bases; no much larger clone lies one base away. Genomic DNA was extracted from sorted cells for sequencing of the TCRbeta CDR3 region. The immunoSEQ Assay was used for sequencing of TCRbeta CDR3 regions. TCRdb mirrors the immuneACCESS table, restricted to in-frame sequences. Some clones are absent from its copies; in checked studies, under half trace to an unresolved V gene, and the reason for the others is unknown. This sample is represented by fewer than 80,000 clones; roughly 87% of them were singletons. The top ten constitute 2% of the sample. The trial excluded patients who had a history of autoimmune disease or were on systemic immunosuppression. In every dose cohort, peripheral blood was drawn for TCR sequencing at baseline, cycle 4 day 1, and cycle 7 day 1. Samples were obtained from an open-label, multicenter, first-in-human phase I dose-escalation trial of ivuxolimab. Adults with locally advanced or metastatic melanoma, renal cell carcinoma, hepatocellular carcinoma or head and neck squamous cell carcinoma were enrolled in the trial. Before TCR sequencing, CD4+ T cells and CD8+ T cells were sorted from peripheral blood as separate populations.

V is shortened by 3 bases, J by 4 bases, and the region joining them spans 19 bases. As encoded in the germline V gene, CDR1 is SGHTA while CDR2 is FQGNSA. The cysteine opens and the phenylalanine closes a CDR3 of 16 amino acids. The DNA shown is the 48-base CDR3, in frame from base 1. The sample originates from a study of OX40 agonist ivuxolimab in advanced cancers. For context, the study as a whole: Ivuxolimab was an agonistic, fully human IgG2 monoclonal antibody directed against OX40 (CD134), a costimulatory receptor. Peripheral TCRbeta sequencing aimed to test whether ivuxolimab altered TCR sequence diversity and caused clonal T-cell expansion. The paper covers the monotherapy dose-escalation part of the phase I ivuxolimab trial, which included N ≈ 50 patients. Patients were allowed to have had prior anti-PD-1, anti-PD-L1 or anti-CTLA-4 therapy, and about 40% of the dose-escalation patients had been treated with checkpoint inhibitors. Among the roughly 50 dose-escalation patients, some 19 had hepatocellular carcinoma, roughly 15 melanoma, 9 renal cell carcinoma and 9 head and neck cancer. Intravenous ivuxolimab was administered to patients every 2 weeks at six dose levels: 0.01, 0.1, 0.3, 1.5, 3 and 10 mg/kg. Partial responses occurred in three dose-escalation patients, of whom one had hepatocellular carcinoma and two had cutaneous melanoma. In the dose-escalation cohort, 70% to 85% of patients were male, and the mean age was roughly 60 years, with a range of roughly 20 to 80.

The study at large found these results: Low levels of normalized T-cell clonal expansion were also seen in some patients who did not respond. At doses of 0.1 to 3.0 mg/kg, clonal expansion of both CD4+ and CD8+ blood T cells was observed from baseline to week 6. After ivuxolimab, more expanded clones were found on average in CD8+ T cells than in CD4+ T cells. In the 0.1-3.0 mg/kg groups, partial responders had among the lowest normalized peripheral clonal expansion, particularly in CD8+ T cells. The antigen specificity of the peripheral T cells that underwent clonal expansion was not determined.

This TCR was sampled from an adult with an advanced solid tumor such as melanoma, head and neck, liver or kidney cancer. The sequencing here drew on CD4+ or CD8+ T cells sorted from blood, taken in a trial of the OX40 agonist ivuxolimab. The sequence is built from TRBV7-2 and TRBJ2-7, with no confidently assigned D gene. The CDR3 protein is CASSFRSGAPVYEQYF. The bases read TGTGCCAGCAGCTTCAGGAGTGGAGCCCCCGTTTACGAGCAGTACTTC.